This T cell receptor beta chain appears in the sequencing data of a study of graft-versus-host responses after intestinal transplantation (dated by TCRdb to the early 2020s). Background for the entire study: The transplants that recipients received were multivisceral, liver-intestinal, or isolated intestinal. Anti-thymocyte globulin induction was given to all recipients, followed by maintenance tacrolimus and steroids for 3 to 4 years. After intestinal transplantation, graft-versus-host and host-versus-graft alloreactive T cell clones were followed in the graft, circulation and bone marrow using bulk TCR-beta CDR3 sequencing. To identify alloreactive clones, pre-transplant mixed lymphocyte reaction products were sequenced and compared with unstimulated pre-transplant donor and recipient T cells. A cohort of 20 to 25 intestinal transplant recipients, including one retransplant, was enrolled, and a few patients lacking pretransplant specimens were excluded. A peak of at least 4% donor T cells among recipient peripheral blood mononuclear cells was the definition used for donor T cell macrochimerism. Samples from three later patients were sequenced in-house on an Illumina MiSeq with MiXCR processing rather than by the commercial service. Results the study describes overall, beyond this receptor: The conclusions were limited by the relatively low number and heterogeneity of the intestinal transplant patients. GvH clones were found in recipient bone marrow, and some of the GvH clones appeared earlier in ileal mucosa or blood, which is consistent with an intestinal mucosal origin. In patients with donor T cell macrochimerism, the allografts had high GvH to HvG T cell clonal ratios. Peak levels of circulating GvH clones were associated with declines in HvG clones early after transplant.

From its cysteine to its phenylalanine, the CDR3 spans 15 amino acids. CDR3 DNA only is kept here, 45 bases in frame from base 1. Taken from the germline V gene (reference sequence), the CDR1 and CDR2 loops are SEHNR and FQNEAQ. Trimming at the junction amounts to 0 bases on V and 1 base on J, and the germline ends lie 9 bases apart. As to this clone: What antigen it recognizes has not been identified. No much larger clone exists at a distance of one base, and base qualities are not known.

The time point label here, explained by the study, means: cells obtained before transplantation from donor or recipient. CD3+CD4+ and CD3+CD8+ populations were FACS-sorted from unstimulated pre-transplant donor and recipient cells taken from spleen or lymph nodes. Libraries were constructed by the immunoSEQ multiplex PCR assay. For most patients, genomic DNA was isolated using the Qiagen DNeasy Blood and Tissue Kit and was shipped frozen to Adaptive Biotechnologies for TCR sequencing. Adaptive Biotechnologies carried out high-throughput TCR-beta CDR3 sequencing of genomic DNA for most patients. The authors processed their data as follows. Adaptive's ImmunoSEQ software supplied the TCR sequencing data for roughly 17 patients, while MiXCR and VDJtools were used to process three other patients. To correct CD4 versus CD8 sorting errors, any sequence found in both subsets at a frequency ratio below 5:1 was removed. CDR3 nucleotide sequences shared by donor and recipient were removed because the origin of these sequences could not be assigned. Alloreactive clones required at least 2-fold expansion over unstimulated cells and minimum CFSE-low frequency of 0.002% (template counts) or 0.001% (read counts). Mappable clones were those detected in sequenced pre-transplant spleen, lymph node, or MLR CFSE-low populations of the donor or recipient. Cumulative frequency of alloreactive clones was calculated as a percentage of all sequences weighted by copy number. Imported from immuneACCESS, the table was reduced by TCRdb to in-frame sequences with V and J called. These copies leave out some clones; in studies compared against another copy, an unresolved V gene accounts for under half, and the cause of the remainder is not known. V and J calls and clone size are those listed in that table; D and trimming were worked out from the DNA. Recorded for this sample are tens of thousands of clones; 94% of them occurred a single time. The ten largest make up around 0.18% of the sample.

The specimen was unstimulated CD4+ T cells sorted from spleen or lymph node cells, collected before transplant. The receptor was isolated from a human donor who was the organ donor for an intestinal transplant. The chain employs TRBV7-9 and TRBJ1-2; the D gene identity is not certain. The nucleotide sequence is TGTGCCAGCAGCTTAGCGCGAGAGCGTAACTATGGCTACACCTTC. It translates as CASSLARERNYGYTF.